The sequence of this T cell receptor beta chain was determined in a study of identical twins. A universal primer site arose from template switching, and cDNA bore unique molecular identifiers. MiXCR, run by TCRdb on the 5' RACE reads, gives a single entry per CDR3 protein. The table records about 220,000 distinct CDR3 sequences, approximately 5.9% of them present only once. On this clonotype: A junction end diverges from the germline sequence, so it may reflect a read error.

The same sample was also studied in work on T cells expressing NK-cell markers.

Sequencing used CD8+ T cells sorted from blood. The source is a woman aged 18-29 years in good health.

CDR3 in DNA: TGCAGCGCTGAAGGACTAGCGGGAATCATCTACAATGAGCAGTTCTTC. It translates to CSAEGLAGIIYNEQFF. This chain joins TRBV29-1 and TRBJ2-1; TRBD2 aligns across 12 bases. Germline CDR1 is SQVTM and CDR2 is ANQGSEA. CDR3 length: 16 residues.